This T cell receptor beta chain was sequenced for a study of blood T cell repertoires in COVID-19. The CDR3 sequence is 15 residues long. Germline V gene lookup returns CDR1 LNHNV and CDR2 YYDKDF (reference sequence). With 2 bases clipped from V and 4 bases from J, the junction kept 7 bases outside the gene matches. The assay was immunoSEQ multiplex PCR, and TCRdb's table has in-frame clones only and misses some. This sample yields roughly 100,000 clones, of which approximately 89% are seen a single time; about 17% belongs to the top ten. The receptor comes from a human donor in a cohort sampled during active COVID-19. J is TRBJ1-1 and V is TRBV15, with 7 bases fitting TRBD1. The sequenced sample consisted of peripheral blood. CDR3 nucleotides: TGTGCCACCAGCAGACTGGACAGGAGGGGCACTGAAGCTTTCTTT. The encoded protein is CATSRLDRRGTEAFF. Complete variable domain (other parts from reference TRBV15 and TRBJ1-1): DAMVIQNPRYQVTQFGKPVTLSCSQTLNHNVMYWYQQKSSQAPKLLFHYYDKDFNNEADTPDNFQSRRPNTSFCFLDIRSPGLGDTAMYLCATSRLDRRGTEAFFGQGTRLTVV.